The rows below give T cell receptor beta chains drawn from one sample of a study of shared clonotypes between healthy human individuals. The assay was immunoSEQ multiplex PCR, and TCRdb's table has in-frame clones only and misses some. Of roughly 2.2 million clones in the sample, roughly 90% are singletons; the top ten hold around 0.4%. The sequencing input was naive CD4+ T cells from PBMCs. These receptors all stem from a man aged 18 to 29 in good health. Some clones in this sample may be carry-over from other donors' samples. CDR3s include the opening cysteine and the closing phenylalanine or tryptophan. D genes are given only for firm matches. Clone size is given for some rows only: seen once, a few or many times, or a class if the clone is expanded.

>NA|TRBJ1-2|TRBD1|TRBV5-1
CASSLGQGSDYGYTF
TGCGCCAGCAGCTTGGGACAGGGTAGCGACTATGGCTACACCTTC
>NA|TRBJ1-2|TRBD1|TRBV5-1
CASSLQPLGQGDYGYTF
TGCGCCAGCAGCTTGCAGCCACTGGGACAGGGTGACTATGGCTACACCTTC
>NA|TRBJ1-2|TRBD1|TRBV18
CASSPMGQTYYGYTF
TGTGCCAGCTCACCAATGGGACAGACTTACTATGGCTACACCTTC
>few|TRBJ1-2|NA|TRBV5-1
CASSFPGSPYGYTF
TGCGCCAGCAGCTTCCCAGGGTCCCCCTATGGCTACACCTTC
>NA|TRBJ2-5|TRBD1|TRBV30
CAWSLQGPETQYF
TGTGCCTGGAGTCTACAGGGGCCTGAGACCCAGTACTTC
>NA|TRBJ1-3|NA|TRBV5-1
CASRQDSSGNTIYF
TGCGCCAGCAGACAAGACAGCTCTGGAAACACCATATATTTT
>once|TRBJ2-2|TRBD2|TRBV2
CASSWDRPGLAGADGELFF
TGTGCCAGCAGTTGGGACAGACCGGGACTAGCGGGAGCAGACGGGGAGCTGTTTTTT
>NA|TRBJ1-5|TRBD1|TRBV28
CASSLRQGTQPQHF
TGTGCCAGCAGTCTGAGACAGGGGACACAGCCCCAGCATTTT
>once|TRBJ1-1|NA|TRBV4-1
CASTHQGFTEAFF
TGCGCCAGCACCCATCAGGGATTTACTGAAGCTTTCTTT
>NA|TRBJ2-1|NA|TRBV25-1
CASSEYRRGNTYNEQFF
TGTGCCAGCAGTGAATATAGGCGGGGAAACACCTACAATGAGCAGTTCTTC
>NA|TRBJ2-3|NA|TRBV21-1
CASRGLFTHTQYF
TGTGCCAGCAGGGGACTGTTCACGCATACGCAGTATTTT
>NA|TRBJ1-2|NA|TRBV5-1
CASSLEQAGYGYTF
TGCGCCAGCAGCTTGGAGCAAGCAGGCTATGGCTACACCTTC
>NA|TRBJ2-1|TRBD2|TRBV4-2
CASSPGGSGMGNEQFF
TGTGCCAGCAGCCCAGGAGGTAGCGGGATGGGCAATGAGCAGTTCTTC
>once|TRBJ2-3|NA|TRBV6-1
CATRRRRGSSDTQYF
TGTGCCACCCGAAGAAGGAGAGGGAGTTCAGATACGCAGTATTTT
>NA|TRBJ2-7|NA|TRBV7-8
CASSFPRGGSYEQYF
TGTGCCAGCAGCTTCCCCAGGGGGGGCTCCTACGAGCAGTACTTC
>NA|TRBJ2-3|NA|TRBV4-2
CASSKDGGGRTDTQYF
TGTGCCAGCAGCAAAGACGGAGGGGGCCGCACAGATACGCAGTATTTT
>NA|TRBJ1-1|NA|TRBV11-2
CASSSPGETEAFF
TGTGCCAGCAGCTCTCCAGGGGAAACTGAAGCTTTCTTT
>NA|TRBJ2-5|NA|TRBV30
CAWSRIGLRTIQETQYF
TGTGCCTGGAGTAGGATTGGGCTTAGGACAATCCAAGAGACCCAGTACTTC
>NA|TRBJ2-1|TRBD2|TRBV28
CASGNPGASGRDEQFF
TGTGCCAGCGGGAATCCCGGGGCTAGCGGAAGGGATGAGCAGTTCTTC
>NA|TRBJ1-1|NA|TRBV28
CASSLIPRTLMNTEAFF
TGTGCCAGCAGTTTGATCCCCCGGACCCTTATGAACACTGAAGCTTTCTTT
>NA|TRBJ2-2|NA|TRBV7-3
CASSLRGSGLGYTGELFF
TGTGCCAGCAGCTTAAGGGGTAGTGGGTTGGGATACACCGGGGAGCTGTTTTTT
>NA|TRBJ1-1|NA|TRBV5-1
CASSSGVANTEAFF
TGCGCCAGCAGCTCCGGGGTCGCTAACACTGAAGCTTTCTTT
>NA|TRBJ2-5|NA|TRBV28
CASSSGMETQYF
TGTGCCAGCAGTTCAGGGATGGAGACCCAGTACTTC
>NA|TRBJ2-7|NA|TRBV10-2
CASSDDAASKDF
TGCGCCAGCAGTGATGACGCGGCTAGCAAGGACTTC
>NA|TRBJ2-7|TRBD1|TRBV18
CASSPTGTGDEQYF
TGTGCCAGCTCACCTACCGGGACAGGGGACGAGCAGTACTTC
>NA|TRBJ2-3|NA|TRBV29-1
CSVAPGHYTDTQYF
TGCAGCGTTGCTCCGGGGCATTACACAGATACGCAGTATTTT
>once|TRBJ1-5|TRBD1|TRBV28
CASSSAGGNQPQHF
TGTGCCAGCAGCTCAGCAGGGGGAAATCAGCCCCAGCATTTT
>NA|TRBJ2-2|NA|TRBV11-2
CASRPPEHPTGELFF
TGTGCCAGCAGGCCACCTGAGCACCCCACCGGGGAGCTGTTTTTT
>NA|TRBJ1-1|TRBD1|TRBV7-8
CASSIRQGEVGEAFF
TGTGCCAGCAGCATACGCCAGGGGGAGGTGGGTGAAGCTTTCTTT
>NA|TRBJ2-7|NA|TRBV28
CASRGTPYEQYF
TGTGCCAGCAGGGGAACCCCATACGAGCAGTACTTC
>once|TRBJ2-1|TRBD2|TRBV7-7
CASSLGGGSGSYEQFF
TGTGCCAGCAGCTTAGGAGGCGGGAGTGGTAGCTATGAGCAGTTCTTC
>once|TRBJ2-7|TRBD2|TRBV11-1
CASSSGGFGYEQYF
TGTGCCAGCAGCTCCGGGGGGTTCGGATACGAGCAGTACTTC
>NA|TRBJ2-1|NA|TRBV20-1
CSAPRNEQFF
TGCAGTGCCCCTAGGAATGAGCAGTTCTTC
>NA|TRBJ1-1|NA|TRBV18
CASSPRQGYTEAFF
TGTGCCAGCTCACCGCGGCAGGGATATACTGAAGCTTTCTTT
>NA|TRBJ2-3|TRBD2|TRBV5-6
CASSWGGNTDTQYF
TGTGCCAGCAGCTGGGGGGGGAACACAGATACGCAGTATTTT
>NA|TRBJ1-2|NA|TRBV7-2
CASSLRTDYGYTF
TGTGCCAGCAGCTTAAGGACAGACTATGGCTACACCTTC
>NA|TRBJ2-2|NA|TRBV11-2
CASSLGRENTGELFF
TGTGCCAGCAGCTTGGGGCGGGAGAACACCGGGGAGCTGTTTTTT
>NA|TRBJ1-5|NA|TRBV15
CATSRGGGNQPQHF
TGTGCCACCAGCAGAGGAGGGGGAAATCAGCCCCAGCATTTT
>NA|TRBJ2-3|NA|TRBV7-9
CASSLGLSTDTQYF
TGTGCCAGCAGCTTAGGCTTAAGCACAGATACGCAGTATTTT
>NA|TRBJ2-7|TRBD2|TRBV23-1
CASSTSGCYEQYF
TGCGCCAGCTCCACTAGCGGGTGCTACGAGCAGTACTTC
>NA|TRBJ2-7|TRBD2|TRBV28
CASRQTSGSSYEQYF
TGTGCCAGCAGGCAGACTAGCGGGAGTTCCTACGAGCAGTACTTC
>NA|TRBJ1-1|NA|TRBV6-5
CASSYSGSTEAFF
TGTGCCAGCAGTTACTCGGGGAGCACTGAAGCTTTCTTT
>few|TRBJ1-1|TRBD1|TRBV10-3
CAISTGGNTEAFF
TGTGCCATCAGCACAGGGGGGAACACTGAAGCTTTCTTT
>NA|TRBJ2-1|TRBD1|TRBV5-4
CASSSRTGNEQFF
TGTGCCAGCAGCTCGCGGACAGGAAATGAGCAGTTCTTC
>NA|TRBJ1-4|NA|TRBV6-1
CASGVRVATNEKLFF
TGTGCCAGCGGGGTACGGGTTGCAACTAATGAAAAACTGTTTTTT
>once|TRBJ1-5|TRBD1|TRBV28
CASTPATGIQPQHF
TGTGCCAGCACCCCTGCGACAGGGATTCAGCCCCAGCATTTT
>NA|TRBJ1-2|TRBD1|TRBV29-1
CSVEDDRGSWGYTF
TGCAGCGTTGAGGACGACAGGGGGTCTTGGGGCTACACCTTC
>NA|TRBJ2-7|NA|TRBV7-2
CASSLPPGDYEQYF
TGTGCCAGCAGCTTACCTCCAGGGGACTACGAGCAGTACTTC
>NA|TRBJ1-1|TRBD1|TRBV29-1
CSATGTGGPNTEAFF
TGCAGCGCCACCGGGACAGGGGGCCCGAACACTGAAGCTTTCTTT
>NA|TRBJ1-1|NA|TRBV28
CASSLPLSVAFF
TGTGCCAGCAGTTTGCCCCTCAGCGTGGCTTTCTTT
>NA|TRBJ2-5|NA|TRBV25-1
CASAFGRGETQYF
TGTGCCAGCGCTTTCGGCAGGGGCGAGACCCAGTACTTC
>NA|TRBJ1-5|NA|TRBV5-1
CASKLSGDSNQPQHF
TGCGCCAGCAAGTTGAGCGGAGATAGCAATCAGCCCCAGCATTTT
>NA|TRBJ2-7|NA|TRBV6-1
CASTPHSYEQYF
TGTGCCAGCACCCCCCACTCCTACGAGCAGTACTTC